Listed below are T cell receptor beta chains from one sample, sequenced in a study of radiation and T cells in renal cell carcinoma. The repertoire was sequenced with immunoSEQ multiplex PCR; TCRdb's copy has only in-frame clones and lacks some. The sample records around 130,000 clones, more than 75% being singletons. Sample: blood, taken from a patient whose treatment included radiotherapy and nephrectomy. Source of these receptors: a woman aged 65 to 85 with renal cell carcinoma. The CDR3 runs from the conserved cysteine through the conserved F or W. The order of the fields is D gene, V gene, J gene, CDR3 protein, CDR3 DNA. The D gene is left open where the match is weak.

D: -; V: TRBV28; J: TRBJ1-6; CDR3: CASSPASYNSPLHF; DNA: TGTGCCAGCAGCCCGGCCTCCTATAATTCACCCCTCCACTTT
D: TRBD2; V: TRBV5-4; J: TRBJ2-2; CDR3: CASSRAGGNTGELFF; DNA: TGTGCCAGCAGCCGGGCGGGGGGGAACACCGGGGAGCTGTTTTTT
D: -; V: TRBV5-8; J: TRBJ1-4; CDR3: CASSLDGPVEKLFF; DNA: TGTGCCAGCAGCTTGGACGGTCCGGTTGAAAAACTGTTTTTT
D: -; V: TRBV6-1; J: TRBJ1-5; CDR3: CASSDKGNSNQPQHF; DNA: TGTGCCAGCAGTGACAAGGGGAACAGCAATCAGCCCCAGCATTTT
D: TRBD1; V: TRBV19; J: TRBJ2-1; CDR3: CASSSRQGSWDEQFF; DNA: TGTGCCAGTAGTTCTCGACAGGGCTCATGGGATGAGCAGTTCTTC
D: -; V: TRBV19; J: TRBJ1-1; CDR3: CASTGSMNTEAFF; DNA: TGTGCCAGTACCGGCAGCATGAACACTGAAGCTTTCTTT
D: TRBD2; V: TRBV5-1; J: TRBJ2-5; CDR3: CASSFSGGETQYF; DNA: TGCGCCAGCAGTTTCTCGGGGGGAGAGACCCAGTACTTC
D: -; V: TRBV5-5; J: TRBJ1-6; CDR3: CASSLGGYNSPLHF; DNA: TGTGCCAGCAGCTTGGGGGGTTATAATTCACCCCTCCACTTT
D: TRBD2; V: TRBV13; J: TRBJ2-4; CDR3: CASRKAGQAKNIQYF; DNA: TGTGCCAGCAGGAAAGCGGGGCAAGCCAAAAACATTCAGTACTTC
D: TRBD1; V: TRBV7-6; J: TRBJ2-7; CDR3: CASSLARDRGIGGQYF; DNA: TGTGCCAGCAGCTTAGCTCGCGACAGGGGGATCGGGGGGCAGTACTTC
D: -; V: TRBV19; J: TRBJ1-1; CDR3: CASRREGRAFF; DNA: TGTGCCAGCCGAAGGGAGGGGAGGGCTTTCTTT
D: TRBD1; V: TRBV18; J: TRBJ1-3; CDR3: CASSLGQDSGNTIYF; DNA: TGTGCCAGCTCACTGGGACAGGACTCTGGAAACACCATATATTTT
D: TRBD1; V: TRBV5-4; J: TRBJ1-1; CDR3: CASSMQGGYTEAFF; DNA: TGTGCCAGCAGCATGCAGGGGGGGTACACTGAAGCTTTCTTT
D: -; V: TRBV21-1; J: TRBJ2-7; CDR3: CASSKAEDRDEFSSYEQYF; DNA: TGTGCCAGCAGCAAAGCGGAGGACAGGGACGAATTTAGCTCCTACGAGCAGTACTTC
D: -; V: TRBV7-9; J: TRBJ2-7; CDR3: CASSSDGYEQYF; DNA: TGTGCCAGCAGTTCTGACGGGTACGAGCAGTACTTC